A selection of T cell receptor beta chains follows, all from one sample in a study of blood T cell repertoires in COVID-19. Method: immunoSEQ multiplex PCR; TCRdb's copy keeps in-frame clones and lacks some. The table includes 200,000 to 300,000 clones, approximately 84% detected once. Source material: peripheral blood. All receptors come from a man aged 50 to 59 with acute or convalescent COVID-19. CDR3s include the opening cysteine and the closing phenylalanine or tryptophan. The D gene is left open where the match is weak. Where a row states a size, it is once, few, many or the class of an expanded clone; other rows omit it.

- | - | TRBJ1-3 | TRBV9 | CASSDRLGQNPGNTIYF | TGTGCCAGCAGCGACCGGCTGGGGCAAAACCCTGGAAACACCATATATTTT
TRBD1 | - | TRBJ1-1 | TRBV18 | CASSPGRTGVNTEAFF | TGTGCCAGCTCACCAGGAAGGACAGGGGTGAACACTGAAGCTTTCTTT
TRBD2 | - | TRBJ2-3 | TRBV6-2/TRBV6-3 | CASSSGTSGTRTDTQYF | TGTGCCAGCAGTTCCGGGACTAGCGGGACCCGCACAGATACGCAGTATTTT
- | - | TRBJ2-5 | TRBV12-3/TRBV12-4 | CASSLWRETQYF | TGTGCCAGCAGTTTATGGAGGGAGACCCAGTACTTC
- | - | TRBJ2-7 | TRBV7-9 | CASSLAFLEQYF | TGTGCCAGCAGCTTAGCGTTTCTGGAGCAGTACTTC
- | - | TRBJ1-1 | TRBV10-3 | CAISDQTSPLSTEAFF | TGTGCCATCAGTGACCAAACGAGCCCGTTGAGCACTGAAGCTTTCTTT
- | - | TRBJ1-3 | TRBV6-5 | CASKERGSSGNTIYF | TGTGCCAGCAAGGAGCGGGGGAGCTCTGGAAACACCATATATTTT
- | - | TRBJ1-2 | TRBV29-1 | CSVGGGFYGYTF | TGCAGCGTTGGTGGCGGGTTCTATGGCTACACCTTC
- | - | TRBJ2-5 | TRBV6-5 | CASRRGPRQETQYF | TGTGCCAGCAGACGCGGTCCACGGCAAGAGACCCAGTACTTC
- | - | TRBJ2-7 | TRBV13 | CASSFLLRSTYEQYF | TGTGCCAGCAGCTTCCTACTGAGGTCTACCTACGAGCAGTACTTC
- | - | TRBJ1-6 | TRBV6-1 | CASSETDYNSPLHF | TGTGCCAGCAGTGAAACAGATTATAATTCACCCCTCCACTTT
- | once | TRBJ2-1 | TRBV7-9 | CASSWPAGDEQFF | TGTGCCAGCAGTTGGCCAGCGGGCGATGAGCAGTTCTTC
TRBD2 | few | TRBJ2-2 | TRBV7-3 | CASSLIGGRDTGELFF | TGTGCCAGCAGCTTAATAGGCGGGAGGGACACCGGGGAGCTGTTTTTT
TRBD1 | once | TRBJ2-7 | TRBV7-7 | CASSHGQGSYEQYF | TGTGCTAGCAGCCACGGACAGGGATCATACGAGCAGTACTTC
- | - | TRBJ1-2 | TRBV12-3/TRBV12-4 | CASSRPPEGGYTF | TGTGCCAGCAGCCGTCCCCCCGAGGGTGGCTACACCTTC
- | - | TRBJ2-3 | TRBV6-5 | CATHEGETDTQYF | TGTGCCACCCACGAGGGTGAGACAGATACGCAGTATTTT
- | - | TRBJ1-6 | TRBV5-1 | CASSLPLRGADSPLHF | TGCGCCAGCAGCTTGCCGCTCAGGGGAGCGGATTCACCCCTCCACTTT
- | - | TRBJ1-6 | TRBV3-1/TRBV3-2 | CASSQDTANSPLHF | TGTGCCAGCAGCCAAGATACAGCCAATTCACCCCTCCACTTT
- | - | TRBJ2-2 | TRBV19 | CASRHSGTGELFF | TGTGCCAGTCGCCATTCGGGCACCGGGGAGCTGTTTTTT
- | - | TRBJ1-5 | TRBV30 | CAWSVREGQPQHF | TGTGCCTGGAGTGTGAGGGAGGGTCAGCCCCAGCATTTT
- | - | TRBJ1-1 | TRBV5-1 | CASSLFGRAFF | TGCGCCAGCAGCTTGTTCGGGAGAGCTTTCTTT
- | - | TRBJ2-1 | TRBV28 | CASKLGTLRGNEQFF | TGTGCCAGCAAATTGGGGACACTGCGTGGCAATGAGCAGTTCTTC
TRBD2 | - | TRBJ2-7 | TRBV29-1 | CSGSGGPNSYEQYF | TGCAGCGGGTCGGGGGGGCCGAATTCCTACGAGCAGTACTTC
- | few | TRBJ1-5 | TRBV21-1 | CASSKGGPLRGNQPQHF | TGTGCCAGCAGCAAAGGGGGGCCGTTGAGGGGCAATCAGCCCCAGCATTTT
- | - | TRBJ1-2 | TRBV7-9 | CASSLRTVYGYTF | TGTGCCAGCAGCTTAAGGACAGTTTATGGCTACACCTTC
- | - | TRBJ1-2 | TRBV3-1/TRBV3-2 | CASSPGPGVGFLGYTF | TGTGCCAGCAGCCCGGGGCCAGGGGTAGGGTTTTTAGGCTACACCTTC
- | - | TRBJ1-1 | TRBV19 | CASSIGRGGKAFF | TGTGCCAGTAGTATCGGGAGGGGAGGAAAAGCTTTCTTT
- | once | TRBJ2-3 | TRBV6-5 | CASRVGGTDTQYF | TGTGCCAGCAGGGTAGGGGGCACAGATACGCAGTATTTT
TRBD1 | - | TRBJ2-2 | TRBV6-5 | CASSYSTGAGELFF | TGTGCCAGCAGTTACTCGACAGGGGCCGGGGAGCTGTTTTTT